Listed below are T cell receptor beta chains from one sample, sequenced in a study of blood T cell repertoires in COVID-19. Generated by immunoSEQ multiplex PCR, the TCRdb table keeps only in-frame clones and is missing some. The sample shows a few hundred thousand clones, more than 65% of them seen only once. The specimen was PBMCs or T cells enriched from blood (not recorded which). Source of these receptors: a man aged 50 to 59 who had recovered from COVID-19. CDR3s include the opening cysteine and the closing phenylalanine or tryptophan. Each record gives: clone size, D gene, J gene, V gene, CDR3 DNA, CDR3 protein. D genes are given only for firm matches. Not every row has a clone size; where given, it reads once, few, many or a size class.

. . TRBJ2-4 TRBV5-1 TGCGCCAGCAGCGACAGCAAAAACATTCAGTACTTC CASSDSKNIQYF
once . TRBJ1-1 TRBV18 TGTGCCAGCTCATTGGCCGGGACTCCCATGAACACTGAAGCTTTCTTT CASSLAGTPMNTEAFF
. . TRBJ2-7 TRBV7-2 TGTGCCAGCAGCTTCTATATTGCATACGAGCAGTACTTC CASSFYIAYEQYF
. TRBD2 TRBJ2-1 TRBV27 TGTGCCAGCACCCTAAGACTAGCGGGAGGAGGGGGTGAGCAGTTCTTC CASTLRLAGGGGEQFF
. TRBD2 TRBJ2-7 TRBV2 TGTGCCAGCAAGGCCGGACTAGCGGGAGGGAACGAGCAGTACTTC CASKAGLAGGNEQYF
once . TRBJ2-7 TRBV12-3/TRBV12-4 TGTGCCAGCAGCTTCCAGGGGCGCAGGCAGTACTTC CASSFQGRRQYF
. . TRBJ2-3 TRBV7-2 TGTGCCAGCAGCTTAGGTCGGAGCGTTCGGGATACGCAGTATTTT CASSLGRSVRDTQYF
. TRBD1 TRBJ1-2 TRBV27 TGTGCCAGCCGGGACAGGGGAGACTATGGCTACACCTTC CASRDRGDYGYTF
. . TRBJ2-1 TRBV24-1 TGTGCCACCAGTGTTCCAGGGGTGAATGAGCAGTTCTTC CATSVPGVNEQFF
. TRBD2 TRBJ2-1 TRBV5-1 TGCGCCAGCAGCTTGACTAGCGGGAGGGCCCATGAGCAGTTCTTC CASSLTSGRAHEQFF
once . TRBJ1-2 TRBV7-2 TGTGCCAGCAGCTTAGACAGGTTTTCCGGCTACACCTTC CASSLDRFSGYTF
. TRBD2 TRBJ2-3 TRBV7-9 TGTGCCAGCAGCTTTAGCGGGCTGGTAGAGGCGCAGTATTTT CASSFSGLVEAQYF
. . TRBJ2-4 TRBV2 TGTGCCAGCAGTACTCCGGGATTAGCCAAAAACATTCAGTACTTC CASSTPGLAKNIQYF
. TRBD1 TRBJ1-2 TRBV11-3 TGTGCCAGCAGCGCACCCGGGACAGTCTATGGCTACACCTTC CASSAPGTVYGYTF
. . TRBJ1-4 TRBV2 TGTGCCAGCAACCCTCCGGGAGGGGATGAAAAACTGTTTTTT CASNPPGGDEKLFF
many . TRBJ1-1 TRBV12-3/TRBV12-4 TGTGCCAGCAGTTTTGAGAGGACTGAAGCTTTCTTT CASSFERTEAFF
few . TRBJ2-1 TRBV6-1 TGTGCCAGCAGTGAATCGGGAGTTGCCTACAATGAGCAGTTCTTC CASSESGVAYNEQFF
. TRBD2 TRBJ2-7 TRBV11-2 TGTGCCAGCAGCGACCGGTGGGGGGGATTCTCCTACGAGCAGTACTTC CASSDRWGGFSYEQYF
. TRBD1 TRBJ2-7 TRBV2 TGTGCCAGCAGTGATCGGACAGGGGGACGAGAGCAGTACTTC CASSDRTGGREQYF
. . TRBJ2-2 TRBV11-2 TGTGCCAGCAGCTTAGCTAGGGGGTACACCGGGGAGCTGTTTTTT CASSLARGYTGELFF
. TRBD2 TRBJ2-1 TRBV7-6 TGTGCCAGCAGCTCGGAACTAGCGGGAGGCCCCAATGAGCAGTTCTTC CASSSELAGGPNEQFF
. TRBD1 TRBJ1-5 TRBV6-1 TGTGCCAGCAGTGAAGGGGGGAACAGGGGGCTCCTCAATCAGCCCCAGCATTTT CASSEGGNRGLLNQPQHF
. . TRBJ2-1 TRBV6-5 TGTGCCAGCAGGGCAGGGAGGTACGAGCAGTTCTTC CASRAGRYEQFF
. TRBD1 TRBJ2-3 TRBV7-2 TGTGCCAGCAGCTCGTACCGGGACAGCAGAGTTTCAGATACGCAGTATTTT CASSSYRDSRVSDTQYF
. . TRBJ2-1 TRBV4-2 TGTGCCAGCAGCCAAGAGGTGGGAGACTCCTATCTTGAGCAGTTCTTC CASSQEVGDSYLEQFF
. . TRBJ2-1 TRBV19 TGTGCCAGTAGTATAACGGACAACAATGAGCAGTTCTTC CASSITDNNEQFF
. TRBD2 TRBJ2-1 TRBV11-2 TGTGCCAGCAGCTTCATTCTAGCGGGAGGGGGTGAGCAGTTCTTC CASSFILAGGGEQFF
. . TRBJ1-2 TRBV18 TGTGCCAGCTCACCACCCAGGACGGGAGGCTATGGCTACACCTTC CASSPPRTGGYGYTF
. TRBD2 TRBJ2-3 TRBV9 TGTGCCAGCAGCGTAGTAGCGGGAGTGGATACGCAGTATTTT CASSVVAGVDTQYF
. . TRBJ1-1 TRBV2 TGTGCCAGCAGATCCTTGGACAGAAGGACGACTTTCTTT CASRSLDRRTTFF
. . TRBJ2-1 TRBV12-3/TRBV12-4 TGTGCCAGCACTCGGGGGGCGGGGCAGTTCTTC CASTRGAGQFF
. TRBD1 TRBJ1-5 TRBV15 TGTGCCACCAGCAGAGGGGGGACAGATCAACAGCATTTT CATSRGGTDQQHF
. TRBD1 TRBJ1-4 TRBV4-2 TGTGCCAGCAGCGCTTACACAGGGGGCGCGACTAATGAAAAACTGTTTTTT CASSAYTGGATNEKLFF
. TRBD1 TRBJ2-7 TRBV10-3 TGTGCCATCAGGGCCGGGACAGGGATTGACGAGCAGTACTTC CAIRAGTGIDEQYF
. TRBD2 TRBJ2-1 TRBV6-6 TGTGCCAGCAGTCCCCTCGCCAGCGGGAGAGTAGGGCATGAGCAGTTCTTC CASSPLASGRVGHEQFF
. . TRBJ1-1 TRBV6-1 TGTGCCAGCAGTGAAACGACCCGGGGGGCGGCTGAAGCTTTCTTT CASSETTRGAAEAFF
. TRBD2 TRBJ2-2 TRBV7-2 TGTGCCAGCAGGGGACTAGCGGCCACCGGGGAGCTGTTTTTT CASRGLAATGELFF
few . TRBJ1-2 TRBV7-2 TGTGCCAGCAGTTCGGACCTGGAGGACTATGGCTACACCTTC CASSSDLEDYGYTF
. . TRBJ1-1 TRBV5-1 TGCGCCAGCAGGACGCAGGACTCGAACACTGAAGCTTTCTTT CASRTQDSNTEAFF
. . TRBJ2-2 TRBV19 TGTGCCAGTAGTATAGACACCTCGGCGGGGCGGGACACCGGGGAGCTGTTTTTT CASSIDTSAGRDTGELFF